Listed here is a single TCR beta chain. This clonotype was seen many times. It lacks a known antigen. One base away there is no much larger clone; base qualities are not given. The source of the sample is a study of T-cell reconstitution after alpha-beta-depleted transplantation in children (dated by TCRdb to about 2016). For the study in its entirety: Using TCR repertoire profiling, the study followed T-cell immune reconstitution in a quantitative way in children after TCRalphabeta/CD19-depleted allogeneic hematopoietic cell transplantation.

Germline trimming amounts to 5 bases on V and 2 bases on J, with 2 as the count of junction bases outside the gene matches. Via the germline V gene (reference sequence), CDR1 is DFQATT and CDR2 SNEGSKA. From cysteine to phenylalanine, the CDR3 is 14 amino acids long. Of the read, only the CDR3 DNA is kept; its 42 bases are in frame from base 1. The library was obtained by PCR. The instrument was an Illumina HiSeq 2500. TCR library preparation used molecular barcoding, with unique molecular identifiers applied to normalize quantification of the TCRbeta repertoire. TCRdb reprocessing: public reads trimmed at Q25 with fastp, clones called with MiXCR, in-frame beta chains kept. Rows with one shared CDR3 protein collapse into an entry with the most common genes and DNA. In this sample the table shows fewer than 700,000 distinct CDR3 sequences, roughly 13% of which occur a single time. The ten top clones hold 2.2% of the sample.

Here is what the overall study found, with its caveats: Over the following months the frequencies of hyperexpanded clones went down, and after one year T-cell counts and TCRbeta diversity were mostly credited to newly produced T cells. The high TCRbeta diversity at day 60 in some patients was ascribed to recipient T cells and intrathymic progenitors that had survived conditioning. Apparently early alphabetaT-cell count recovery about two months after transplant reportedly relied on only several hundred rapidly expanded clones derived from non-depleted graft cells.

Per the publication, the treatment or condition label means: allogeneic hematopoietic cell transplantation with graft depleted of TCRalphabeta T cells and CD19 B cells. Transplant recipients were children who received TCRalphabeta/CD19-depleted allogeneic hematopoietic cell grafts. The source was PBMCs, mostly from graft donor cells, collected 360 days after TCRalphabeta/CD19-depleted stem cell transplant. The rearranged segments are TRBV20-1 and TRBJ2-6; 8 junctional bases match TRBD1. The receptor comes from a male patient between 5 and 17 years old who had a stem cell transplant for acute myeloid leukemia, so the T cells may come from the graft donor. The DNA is TGCAGTGCTTCAGGGGGCACTGGGGCCAACGTCCTGACTTTC. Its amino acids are CSASGGTGANVLTF.